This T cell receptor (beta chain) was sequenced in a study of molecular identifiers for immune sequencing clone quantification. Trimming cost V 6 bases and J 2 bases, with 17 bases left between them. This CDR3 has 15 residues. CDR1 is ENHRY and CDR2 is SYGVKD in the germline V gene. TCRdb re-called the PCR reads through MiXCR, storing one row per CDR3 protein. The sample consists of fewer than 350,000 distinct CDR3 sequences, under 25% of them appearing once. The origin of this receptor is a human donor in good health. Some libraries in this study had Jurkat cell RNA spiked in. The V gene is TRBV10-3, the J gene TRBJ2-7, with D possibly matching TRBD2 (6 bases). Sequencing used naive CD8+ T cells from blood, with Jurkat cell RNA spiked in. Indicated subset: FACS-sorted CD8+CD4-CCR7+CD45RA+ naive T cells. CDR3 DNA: TGTGCCATCAGCGATTTAGCGGTCTCAACCTACGAGCAGTACTTC. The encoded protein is CAISDLAVSTYEQYF.